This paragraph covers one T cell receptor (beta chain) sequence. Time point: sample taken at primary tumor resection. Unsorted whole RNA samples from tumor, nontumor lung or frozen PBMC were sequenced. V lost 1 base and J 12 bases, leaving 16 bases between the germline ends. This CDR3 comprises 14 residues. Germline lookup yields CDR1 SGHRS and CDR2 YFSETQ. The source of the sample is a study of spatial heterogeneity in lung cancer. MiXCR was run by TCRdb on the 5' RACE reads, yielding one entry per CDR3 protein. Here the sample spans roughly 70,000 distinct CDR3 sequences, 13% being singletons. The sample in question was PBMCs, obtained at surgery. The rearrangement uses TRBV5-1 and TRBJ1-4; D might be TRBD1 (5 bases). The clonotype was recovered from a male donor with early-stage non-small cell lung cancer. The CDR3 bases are TGCGCCAGCAGCTTGAGGGGTCCTCCGGGCGAACTGTTTTTT. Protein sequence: CASSLRGPPGELFF.